The 11 T cell receptor beta chains reported below all come from one sample, sequenced in a study of shared clonotypes between healthy human individuals. Repertoires were generated with immunoSEQ multiplex PCR, while TCRdb's copy carries only in-frame clones and drops some. The sample carries roughly 2.2 million clones, approximately 95% recorded once. Sequenced: naive CD4+ T cells from PBMCs. Subset noted: CD45RA+ positively selected. These receptors originate from a man younger than 30 in good health. Some clones in this sample may be carry-over from other donors' samples.

V gene TRBV28 combines with J gene TRBJ1-5, with 7 bases aligning to TRBD1. Germline loops: CDR1 MDHEN, CDR2 SYDVKM. This CDR3 is 16 amino acids long. J gave up 5 bases and V 8 bases, and 15 bases lay outside the gene matches. In DNA form, the CDR3 reads TGTGCCAGCGCGGGAGGACAGGTCCCGGGGTATCAGCCCCAGCATTTT. This translates into CASAGGQVPGYQPQHF.

The rearrangement uses TRBV5-4 and TRBJ2-7; D is perhaps TRBD1 (5 bases). CDR1 SGHNT and CDR2 YYREEE come from the germline V gene (reference sequence). CDR3 size: 14 residues. Trimming pared 0 bases from V and 1 base from J, leaving 8 bases between. Here the CDR3 reads CASSLDDSSYEQYF. The CDR3, as DNA: TGTGCCAGCAGCTTGGACGACAGTTCCTACGAGCAGTACTTC.

In its sample, this clone was seen once. V usage is TRBV9 and J usage is TRBJ2-7, with unresolved D. CDR1 and CDR2 (germline): SGDLS, YYNGEE. V was trimmed by 4 bases and J by 4 bases, leaving 18 bases between them. There are 15 residues in the CDR3. The CDR3 here is CASSHRTGKGYEQYF. CDR3 sequence (DNA): TGTGCCAGCAGCCACCGCACCGGAAAAGGATACGAGCAGTACTTC.

The chain has TRBV30 and TRBJ1-3; D unclear. Trimming left V 5 bases short and J 7 bases short, with 15 bases between. Looked up from germline, CDR1 is GTSNPN and CDR2 is SVGIG (reference sequence). The length of the CDR3 is 13 residues. For the CDR3, the DNA is TGTGCCTGGTCGATCCTTGACGGGAACACCATATATTTT. Residues: CAWSILDGNTIYF. The complete variable domain, with remaining parts taken from reference TRBV30 and TRBJ1-3, reads SQTIHQWPATLVQPVGSPLSLECTVEGTSNPNLYWYRQAAGRGLQLLFYSVGIGQISSEVPQNLSASRPQDRQFILSSKKLLLSDSGFYLCAWSILDGNTIYFGEGSWLTVV.

This chain connects TRBV27 to TRBJ2-7; D is possibly TRBD2 (5 bases). Germline CDR1 and CDR2: MNHEY and SMNVEV (reference sequence). With 10 bases removed from V and 2 bases from J, the gap between germline ends came to 15 bases. CDR3 length equals 13 residues. CDR3 coding DNA: TGTGCCACCTCCGTCAGCGGCCCCTACGAGCAGTACTTC. This translates into CATSVSGPYEQYF.

This chain connects TRBV5-4 to TRBJ2-4, with D unresolved. This CDR3 region has 15 residues. Germline CDR1 is SGHNT and CDR2 is YYREEE (reference sequence). V shed 0 bases and J shed 2 bases, with 9 bases lying between them. CDR3 loop: CASSLAQSSKNIQYF. For the CDR3, the DNA is TGTGCCAGCAGCTTGGCCCAGAGTTCCAAAAACATTCAGTACTTC.

The chain recombines TRBV30 with TRBJ1-5, with 10 bases that match TRBD1. The CDR3 consists of 15 residues. Germline assignment: CDR1 GTSNPN and CDR2 SVGIG (reference sequence). The junction had 7 bases not matched to a gene; V was cut back by 6 bases and J by 2 bases. The CDR3, as DNA: TGTGCCTGCAAGCGACAGGGGGCAGGCAATCAGCCCCAGCATTTT. It translates to CACKRQGAGNQPQHF.

The J gene is TRBJ2-3, the V gene TRBV5-1; weak D call: TRBD1 (6 bases). The germline V gene encodes CDR1 SGHRS and CDR2 YFSETQ. V was trimmed by 5 bases and J by 2 bases, leaving 15 bases between them. The CDR3 has 15 residues. This chain's CDR3 is CASRPTGFPTDTQYF. DNA of the CDR3: TGCGCCAGCAGGCCAACAGGGTTCCCCACAGATACGCAGTATTTT.

This clone was detected once. The chain carries TRBV10-1 and TRBJ1-4, with unresolved D. V was trimmed by 7 bases and J by 7 bases, leaving 16 bases between them. This CDR3 is built from 14 residues. Germline V gene data show CDR1 as WNHNN and CDR2 as SYGVQD (reference sequence). The DNA for the CDR3 is TGCGCCAGCACGGACCCTGATCCGGGTGAAAAACTGTTTTTT. Residues: CASTDPDPGEKLFF.

This sequence joins TRBV9 and TRBJ2-7; D unclear. Trimming pared 6 bases from V and 1 base from J, leaving 17 bases between. Germline CDR1 is SGDLS and CDR2 is YYNGEE. This CDR3 contains 15 residues. CDR3 DNA: TGTGCCAGCAACTCGAATCCCCACGCGTCCTACGAGCAGTACTTC. The encoded protein is CASNSNPHASYEQYF.

This clone came up a few times. V is TRBV28 and J is TRBJ1-1; tentatively, D is TRBD1 (5 bases). This CDR3 region has 11 residues. The germline V and J ends were trimmed by 6 bases and 3 bases, with 5 bases remaining between them. CDR1 and CDR2 (germline): MDHEN, SYDVKM. For the CDR3, the DNA is TGTGCCAGCAGGGGGCACACTGAAGCTTTCTTT. It is translated as CASRGHTEAFF.